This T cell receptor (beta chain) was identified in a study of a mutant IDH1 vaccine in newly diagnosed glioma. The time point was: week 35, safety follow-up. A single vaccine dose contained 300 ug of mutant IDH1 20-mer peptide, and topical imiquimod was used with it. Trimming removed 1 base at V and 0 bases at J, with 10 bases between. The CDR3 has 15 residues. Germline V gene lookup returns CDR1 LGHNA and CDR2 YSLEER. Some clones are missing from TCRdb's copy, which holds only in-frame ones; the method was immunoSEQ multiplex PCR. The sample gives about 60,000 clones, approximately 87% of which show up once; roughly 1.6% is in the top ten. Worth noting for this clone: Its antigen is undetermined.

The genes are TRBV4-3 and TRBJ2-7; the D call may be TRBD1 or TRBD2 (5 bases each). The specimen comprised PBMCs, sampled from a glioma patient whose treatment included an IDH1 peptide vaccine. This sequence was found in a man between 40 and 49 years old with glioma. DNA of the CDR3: TGCGCCAGCAGCCAAGCAGGGACCCCCTCCTACGAGCAGTACTTC. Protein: CASSQAGTPSYEQYF.